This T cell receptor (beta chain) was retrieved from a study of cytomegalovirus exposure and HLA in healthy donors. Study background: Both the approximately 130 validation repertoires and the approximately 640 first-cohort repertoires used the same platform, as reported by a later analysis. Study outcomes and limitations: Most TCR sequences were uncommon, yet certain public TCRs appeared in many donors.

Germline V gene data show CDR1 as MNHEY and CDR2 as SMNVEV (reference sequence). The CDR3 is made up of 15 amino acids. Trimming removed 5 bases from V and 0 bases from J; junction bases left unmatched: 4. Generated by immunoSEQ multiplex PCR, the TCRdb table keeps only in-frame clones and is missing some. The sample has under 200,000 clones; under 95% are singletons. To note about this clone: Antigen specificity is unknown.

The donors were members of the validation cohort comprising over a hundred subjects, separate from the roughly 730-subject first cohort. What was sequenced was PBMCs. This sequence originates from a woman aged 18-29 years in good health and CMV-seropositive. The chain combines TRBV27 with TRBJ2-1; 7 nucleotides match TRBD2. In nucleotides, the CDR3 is TGTGCCAGCAGTGGGTGGGAGGGCTCCTACAATGAGCAGTTCTTC. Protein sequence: CASSGWEGSYNEQFF.